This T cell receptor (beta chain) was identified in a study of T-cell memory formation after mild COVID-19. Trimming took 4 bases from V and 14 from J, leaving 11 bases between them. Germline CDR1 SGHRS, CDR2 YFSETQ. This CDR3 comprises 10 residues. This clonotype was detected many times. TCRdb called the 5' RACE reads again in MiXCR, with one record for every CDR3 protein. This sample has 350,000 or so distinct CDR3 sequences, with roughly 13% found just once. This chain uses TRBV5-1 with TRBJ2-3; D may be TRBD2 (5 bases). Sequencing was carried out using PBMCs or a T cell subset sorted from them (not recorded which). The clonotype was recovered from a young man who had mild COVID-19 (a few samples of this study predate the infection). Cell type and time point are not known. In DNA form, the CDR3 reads TGCGCCAGCAGCGAGGAGGTTACGTATTTT. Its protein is CASSEEVTYF.